Following are 14 T cell receptor beta chains from one sample sequenced in a study of T cells after yellow fever vaccination. TCRdb reanalysed the 5' RACE reads using MiXCR and keeps one entry per CDR3 protein. In the table there are some 250,000 distinct CDR3 sequences, 6.9% of which are singletons. The sequencing used CD4+ T cells sorted from PBMCs, collected 15 days after the yellow fever booster vaccination. These receptors were obtained from a man aged 30 to 45 who received the YFV17D yellow fever vaccine.

The chain links TRBV12-5 to TRBJ2-5; D ambiguous. This CDR3 spans 14 amino acids. The ends were cut back, 1 base at V and 1 base at J, with 7 bases in the middle. Germline V gene data show CDR1 as LGHNT and CDR2 as FRNRAP. The CDR3 protein is CASGLGQLQETQYF. CDR3 coding DNA: TGTGCTAGTGGTTTGGGGCAGCTCCAAGAGACCCAGTACTTC.

This chain joins TRBV4-2 and TRBJ2-3, with 7 bases matching TRBD2. The V gene end was trimmed by 0 bases and the J gene end by 1 base; junction bases not matched to a gene: 7. The CDR3 covers 17 residues. The V gene's germline CDR1 is LGHNA and CDR2 YNFKEQ. The CDR3, as DNA: TGTGCCAGCAGCCAAGATAGGACTAGTGGGGGCACAGATACGCAGTATTTT. Protein product: CASSQDRTSGGTDTQYF.

This clonotype was recorded a few times. The chain uses TRBV18 and TRBJ2-3; D uncertain. The CDR3 contains 13 residues. Trimming cost V 3 bases and J 6 bases, with 10 bases left between them. From germline, CDR1 is KGHSH and CDR2 LQKENI. DNA for the CDR3: TGTGCCAGCTCACCTACGGGTCTCGATACGCAGTATTTT. This codes for CASSPTGLDTQYF. Based on the CDR3 plus reference TRBV18 and TRBJ2-3, the full variable domain is NAGVMQNPRHLVRRRGQEARLRCSPMKGHSHVYWYRQLPEEGLKFMVYLQKENIIDESGMPKERFSAEFPKEGPSILRIQQVVRGDSAAYFCASSPTGLDTQYFGPGTRLTVL.

At least ten counts were recorded for this clonotype. Here the CDR3 DNA reads TGCAGTGCTAGAGGAGCGCGTAGGCGGGCCGGGGAGCTGTTTTTT. This codes for CSARGARRRAGELFF. The chain recombines TRBV20-1 with TRBJ2-2; maybe TRBD2 (5 bases). With 1 base removed from V and 6 bases from J, the gap between germline ends came to 15 bases. Germline values: CDR1 DFQATT, CDR2 SNEGSKA (reference sequence). The CDR3 runs to 15 residues.

This clonotype was counted many times. The V call is TRBV20-1, the J call TRBJ2-1; 11 bases align to TRBD2. The CDR3 is 15 amino acids. The ends lost 3 bases at V and 5 bases at J; junction bases unmatched: 6. CDR1 is DFQATT and CDR2 is SNEGSKA in the germline V gene (reference sequence). The CDR3 DNA reads as TGCAGTGCTAGTTCCGGGACTAGCGGACACAATGAGCAGTTCTTC. Its translation is CSASSGTSGHNEQFF.

This clonotype was detected ten times or more. J is TRBJ2-7 and V is TRBV6-5; 9 bases align to TRBD2. This CDR3 is built from 16 residues. V gave up 0 bases and J gave up 6 bases; unmatched junction bases: 9. Germline V gene sequence: CDR1 MNHEY, CDR2 SVGAGI. The CDR3 DNA reads TGTGCCAGCAGTTACTCGGGCGGGAGGGGGATTAGCGAGCAGTACTTC. Protein product: CASSYSGGRGISEQYF.

This clonotype appeared a few times. The rearrangement links TRBV7-2 to TRBJ2-5; TRBD1 might be the D (6 bases). V was cut by 4 bases and J by 5 bases, with 20 bases left in between. CDR1 and CDR2 (germline): SGHTA, FQGNSA. The CDR3 spans 16 residues. CDR3 amino acids: CASSSGFGSGDETQYF. CDR3 coding DNA: TGTGCCAGCAGCTCAGGGTTCGGGTCAGGGGACGAGACCCAGTACTTC.

At least ten counts were recorded for this clonotype. The CDR3 is CASSQSPGGPYNEQFF. CDR3 in DNA: TGCGCCAGCAGTCAATCCCCGGGAGGACCCTACAATGAGCAGTTCTTC. The chain is built from TRBV23-1 and TRBJ2-1; 7 bases are shared with TRBD2. TRBV23-1 carries the ORF label, with uncertain function. The CDR3 has 16 residues. Losses at the gene ends were 0 bases for V and 2 bases for J; bases not matched to a gene: 4.

The chain carries TRBV7-2 and TRBJ2-1, with unresolved D. The germline V gene has CDR1 SGHTA and CDR2 FQGNSA. The CDR3 runs to 13 residues. Trimming stripped 5 bases from V and 4 bases from J, with 9 bases between. This chain's CDR3 is CASSPPVYNEQFF. In DNA, the CDR3 is TGTGCCAGCAGCCCTCCGGTGTACAATGAGCAGTTCTTC. Full variable domain (rest looked up from reference TRBV7-2 and TRBJ2-1): GAGVSQSPSNKVTEKGKDVELRCDPISGHTALYWYRQSLGQGLEFLIYFQGNSAPDKSGLPSDRFSAERTGGSVSTLTIQRTQQEDSAVYLCASSPPVYNEQFFGPGTRLTVL.

The rearrangement joins TRBV10-3 to TRBJ1-4; D gene unclear. The CDR3 totals 14 residues. Germline CDR1 is ENHRY and CDR2 is SYGVKD. V shed 2 bases and J shed 4 bases, with 8 bases lying between them. CDR3 sequence: CAISEAVDNEKLFF. DNA for the CDR3: TGTGCCATCAGTGAGGCTGTGGATAATGAAAAACTGTTTTTT.

This clonotype has just a few counts. The chain is built from TRBV7-3 and TRBJ2-7; 16 bases fit TRBD2. From germline, CDR1 is SGHTA and CDR2 FQGTGA. V shed 5 bases and J 3 bases; nucleotides not matched to a gene: 13. The CDR3 runs to 19 residues. The CDR3 loop reads CASSPTTGTSGRAHYEQYF. In DNA, the CDR3 is TGTGCCAGCAGCCCCACTACCGGGACTAGCGGGAGGGCCCACTACGAGCAGTACTTC.

This clonotype was counted only a few times. This rearrangement joins TRBV7-9 to TRBJ1-6; D is uncertain. V lost 4 bases and J lost 7, with 8 bases in between. Germline CDR1 SEHNR, CDR2 FQNEAQ (reference sequence). The CDR3 consists of 13 residues. CDR3 amino acids: CASSYVGNSPLHF. The CDR3 DNA reads TGTGCCAGCAGCTACGTTGGGAATTCACCCCTCCACTTT.

Only a few counts were recorded for this clonotype. This sequence joins TRBV7-2 and TRBJ2-5; D gene ambiguous. Germline V CDR1 and CDR2: SGHTA, FQGNSA. The CDR3 length is 14 residues. Trimming removed 2 bases from V and 1 base from J, with 8 bases in between. The CDR3 DNA reads TGTGCCAGCAGCTTACACCGGACCCAAGAGACCCAGTACTTC. Protein sequence: CASSLHRTQETQYF.

The chain carries TRBV20-1 and TRBJ2-7; TRBD2 matches at 12 bases. Unmatched junction bases numbered 8, after V lost 5 bases and J lost 6 bases. Germline V gene data show CDR1 as DFQATT and CDR2 as SNEGSKA (reference sequence). This CDR3 spans 14 amino acids. The DNA of the CDR3 is TGCAGTGCTCCCCGACTAGCGGGAGATATCGAGCAGTACTTC. It is translated as CSAPRLAGDIEQYF.